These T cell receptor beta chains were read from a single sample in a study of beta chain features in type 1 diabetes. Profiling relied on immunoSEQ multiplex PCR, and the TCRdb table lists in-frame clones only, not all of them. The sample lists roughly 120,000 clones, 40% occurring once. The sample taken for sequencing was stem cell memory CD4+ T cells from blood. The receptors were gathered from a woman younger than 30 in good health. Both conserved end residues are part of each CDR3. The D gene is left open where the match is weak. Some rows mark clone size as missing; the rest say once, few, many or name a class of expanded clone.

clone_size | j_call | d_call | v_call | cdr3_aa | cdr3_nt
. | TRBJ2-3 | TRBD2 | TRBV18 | CASSPQAGGPDTQYF | TGTGCCAGCTCACCACAGGCGGGAGGCCCAGATACGCAGTATTTT
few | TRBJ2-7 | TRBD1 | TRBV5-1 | CASSDRDSYEQYF | TGCGCCAGCAGCGACCGGGACAGCTACGAGCAGTACTTC
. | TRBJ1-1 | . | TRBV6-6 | CASRERGAWTEAFF | TGTGCCAGCAGAGAGCGGGGGGCTTGGACTGAAGCTTTCTTT
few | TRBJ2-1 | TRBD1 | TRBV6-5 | CASSARTGTTAEQFF | TGTGCCAGCAGCGCTAGGACAGGGACGACTGCTGAGCAGTTCTTC
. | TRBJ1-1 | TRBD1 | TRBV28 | CATGDPMDRKVEAFF | TGTGCCACCGGGGACCCGATGGACAGGAAAGTTGAAGCTTTCTTT
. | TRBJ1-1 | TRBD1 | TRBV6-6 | CASSSNRGGWTEAFF | TGTGCCAGCAGTAGCAACAGGGGTGGATGGACTGAAGCTTTCTTT
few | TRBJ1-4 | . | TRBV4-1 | CASSRQDAGDEKLFF | TGCGCCAGCAGCAGACAGGACGCTGGGGATGAAAAACTGTTTTTT
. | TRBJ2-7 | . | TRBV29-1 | CSAIISGFLSSYEQYF | TGCAGCGCTATTATAAGCGGGTTCTTGAGTTCCTACGAGCAGTACTTC
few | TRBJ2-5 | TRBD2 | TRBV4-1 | CASSPMTSGSLETQYF | TGCGCCAGCAGCCCGATGACTAGCGGGAGTTTGGAGACCCAGTACTTC
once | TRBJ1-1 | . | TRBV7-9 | CASSGRYRVPMNTEAFF | TGTGCCAGCAGCGGGCGGTACAGGGTGCCCATGAACACTGAAGCTTTCTTT
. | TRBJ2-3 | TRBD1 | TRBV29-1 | CSVFTGTGTDTQYF | TGCAGCGTTTTCACCGGGACAGGCACAGATACGCAGTATTTT
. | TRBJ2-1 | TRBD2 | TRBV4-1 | CASSLGGSFYNEQFF | TGCGCCAGCAGCCTGGGCGGGAGTTTCTACAATGAGCAGTTCTTC
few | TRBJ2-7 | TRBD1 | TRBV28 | CASSLLAGTGNEQYF | TGTGCCAGCAGTTTGCTGGCCGGGACAGGGAACGAGCAGTACTTC
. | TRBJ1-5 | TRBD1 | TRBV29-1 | CSVVETGLNQPQHF | TGCAGCGTTGTCGAGACAGGGCTTAATCAGCCCCAGCATTTT
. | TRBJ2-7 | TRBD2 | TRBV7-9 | CASSLGLAGNPYEQYF | TGTGCCAGCAGCTTAGGACTAGCGGGAAACCCGTACGAGCAGTACTTC
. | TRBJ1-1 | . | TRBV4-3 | CASSQDQRATFF | TGCGCCAGCAGCCAAGATCAGAGGGCAACTTTCTTT
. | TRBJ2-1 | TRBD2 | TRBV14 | CASSQVGLAGGEQFF | TGTGCCAGCAGCCAAGTGGGACTAGCGGGAGGTGAGCAGTTCTTC
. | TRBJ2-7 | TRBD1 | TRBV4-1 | CASSPIRQGGNEQYF | TGCGCCAGCAGCCCTATCCGACAGGGGGGAAACGAGCAGTACTTC
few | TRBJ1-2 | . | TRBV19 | CASSVGTNYGYTF | TGTGCCAGTAGTGTTGGCACCAACTATGGCTACACCTTC
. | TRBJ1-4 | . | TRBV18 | CASSPPTVNRKLFF | TGTGCCAGCTCACCTCCGACAGTAAATCGAAAACTGTTTTTT
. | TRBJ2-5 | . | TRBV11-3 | CASSLDGRQETQYF | TGTGCCAGCAGCTTAGATGGCAGACAAGAGACCCAGTACTTC
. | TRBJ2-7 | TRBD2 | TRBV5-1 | CASSNLAGVYEQYF | TGCGCCAGCAGCAACCTAGCGGGAGTATACGAGCAGTACTTC
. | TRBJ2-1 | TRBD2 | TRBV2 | CASSMGLGRSYNEQFF | TGTGCCAGCAGTATGGGACTAGGGCGATCCTACAATGAGCAGTTCTTC
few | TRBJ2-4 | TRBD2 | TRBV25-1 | CASAHGGGNIQYF | TGTGCCAGCGCACACGGCGGGGGAAACATTCAGTACTTC
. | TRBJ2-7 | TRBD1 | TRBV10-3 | CAIRAGQGSNYEQYF | TGTGCCATCAGGGCCGGACAGGGGAGCAACTACGAGCAGTACTTC
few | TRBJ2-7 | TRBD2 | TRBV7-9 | CASSSGLAAPLTRSYEQYF | TGTGCCAGCAGCTCGGGACTAGCGGCCCCCCTTACCCGCTCCTACGAGCAGTACTTC
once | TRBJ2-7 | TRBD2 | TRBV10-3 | CAISPGTSGSGYEQYF | TGTGCCATCAGCCCCGGGACTAGCGGTAGCGGGTACGAGCAGTACTTC
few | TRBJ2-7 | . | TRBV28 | CASRSGTTSYEQYF | TGTGCCAGCAGGTCCGGGACAACCAGCTACGAGCAGTACTTC
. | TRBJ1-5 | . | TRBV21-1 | CASRGQDHSNQPQHF | TGTGCCAGCCGCGGGCAGGATCATAGCAATCAGCCCCAGCATTTT
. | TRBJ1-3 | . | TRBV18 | CASSQDRNRNTIYF | TGTGCCAGCTCACAAGACAGGAATCGAAACACCATATATTTT
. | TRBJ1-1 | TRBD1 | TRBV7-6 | CASSTFRTGGWNTEAFF | TGTGCCAGCAGCACATTTCGGACAGGGGGCTGGAACACTGAAGCTTTCTTT
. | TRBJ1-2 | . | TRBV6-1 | CASSIFQLLNYGYTF | TGTGCCAGCAGTATTTTCCAACTCCTTAACTATGGCTACACCTTC
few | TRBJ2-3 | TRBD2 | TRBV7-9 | CASSLWRESADTQYF | TGTGCCAGCAGCTTGTGGCGGGAGTCGGCAGATACGCAGTATTTT
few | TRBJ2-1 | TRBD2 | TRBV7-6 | CASSFPGGSGSRNEQFF | TGTGCCAGCAGCTTCCCCGGTGGTAGCGGGAGTAGGAATGAGCAGTTCTTC
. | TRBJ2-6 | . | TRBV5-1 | CASSSGLYSGANVLTF | TGCGCCAGCAGCTCGGGACTTTATTCTGGGGCCAACGTCCTGACTTTC
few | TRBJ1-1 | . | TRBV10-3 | CAISDYRGEAFF | TGTGCCATCAGTGACTATCGGGGTGAAGCTTTCTTT
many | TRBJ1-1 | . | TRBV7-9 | CASTRGVQSTEAFF | TGTGCCAGCACGCGGGGCGTACAGAGCACTGAAGCTTTCTTT
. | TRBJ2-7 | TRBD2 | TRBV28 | CASSPWGAGASYEQYF | TGTGCCAGCAGTCCCTGGGGAGCGGGAGCTTCCTACGAGCAGTACTTC
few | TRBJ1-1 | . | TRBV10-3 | CAIKRETGGNTEAFF | TGTGCCATCAAAAGGGAGACGGGAGGGAACACTGAAGCTTTCTTT
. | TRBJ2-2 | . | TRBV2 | CASSAGQNTGELFF | TGTGCCAGCAGTGCGGGTCAGAACACCGGGGAGCTGTTTTTT
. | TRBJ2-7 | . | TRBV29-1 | CSVYDRGDFREQYF | TGCAGCGTGTACGACAGAGGTGATTTTCGCGAGCAGTACTTC
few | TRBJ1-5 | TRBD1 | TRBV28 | CAGRGGQGFNQPQHF | TGTGCCGGCCGGGGGGGACAGGGATTCAATCAGCCCCAGCATTTT
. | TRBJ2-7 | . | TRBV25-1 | CASSARTYEQYF | TGTGCCAGCAGTGCCAGGACCTACGAGCAGTACTTC
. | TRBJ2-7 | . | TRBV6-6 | CASTRTGTIYEQYF | TGTGCCAGCACCCGAACCGGGACAATTTACGAGCAGTACTTC
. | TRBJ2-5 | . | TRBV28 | CASSLGTPIQTQYF | TGTGCCAGCAGTTTAGGGACACCCATCCAGACCCAGTACTTC
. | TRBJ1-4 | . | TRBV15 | CATSRESQYLGKLFF | TGTGCCACCAGCAGAGAGTCACAGTACCTTGGAAAACTGTTTTTT
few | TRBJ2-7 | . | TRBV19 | CASRKTGGGTYEQYF | TGTGCCAGTAGGAAAACAGGGGGAGGGACCTACGAGCAGTACTTC
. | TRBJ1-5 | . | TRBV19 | CASRLQGAGQPQHF | TGTGCCAGTAGATTACAGGGAGCAGGTCAGCCCCAGCATTTT
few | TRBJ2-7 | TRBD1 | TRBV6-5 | CASYRTGVYEQYF | TGTGCCAGCTACCGGACAGGGGTCTACGAGCAGTACTTC
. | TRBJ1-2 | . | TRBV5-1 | CASSLSAYGYTF | TGCGCCAGCAGCCTTAGCGCCTATGGCTACACCTTC
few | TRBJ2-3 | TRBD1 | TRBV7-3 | CASSLDRAADTQYF | TGTGCCAGCAGCTTAGACAGGGCCGCAGATACGCAGTATTTT
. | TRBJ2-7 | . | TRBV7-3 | CASSLDRFSSYEQYF | TGTGCCAGCAGCTTAGACAGGTTTTCGAGCTACGAGCAGTACTTC
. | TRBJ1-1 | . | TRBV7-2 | CASSLVRNTEAFF | TGTGCCAGCAGCTTAGTGAGGAACACTGAAGCTTTCTTT
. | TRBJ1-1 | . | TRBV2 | CASSVIVKNTEAFF | TGTGCCAGCAGTGTAATCGTTAAGAACACTGAAGCTTTCTTT
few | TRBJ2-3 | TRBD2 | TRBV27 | CASSFFRAGGTDTQYF | TGTGCCAGCAGTTTTTTCAGGGCGGGAGGAACAGATACGCAGTATTTT
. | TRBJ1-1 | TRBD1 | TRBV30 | CAWSPQGATEAFF | TGTGCCTGGAGTCCACAGGGGGCCACTGAAGCTTTCTTT
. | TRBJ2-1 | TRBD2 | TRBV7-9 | CASSWTSSSYNEQFF | TGTGCCAGCAGCTGGACTAGTAGTTCCTACAATGAGCAGTTCTTC
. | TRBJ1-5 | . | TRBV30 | CAWGTGKNQPQHF | TGTGCCTGGGGAACAGGGAAGAATCAGCCCCAGCATTTT